Listed here are 30 T cell receptor beta chains from one sample, sequenced in a study of T cell clonality in common variable immunodeficiency. These TCRs' antigens remain unknown. TCRdb keeps only in-frame clones here, not all; method: immunoSEQ multiplex PCR. The specimen has approximately 17,000 clones, none found just once. General study results and limits: In common variable immunodeficiency, TCR beta chains reportedly carried fewer deletions and N-nucleotide insertions.

The sequenced sample was peripheral blood mononuclear cells. The source of these receptors is a human donor with common variable immunodeficiency.

This clone was counted ten times or more. The read terminates 3 residues ahead of where the CDR3 ends, so the germline J gene completes it. The V and J genes are TRBV7-2 and TRBJ2-7, with 7 nucleotides matching TRBD1. Germline CDR1 is SGHTA and CDR2 is FQGNSA. Trimming took 2 bases from V and 1 from J; bases not matched to a gene: 5. CDR3 length equals 15 residues. Incomplete CDR3 DNA: TGTGCCAGCAGCTTACAACAGGGGCCTTCCTACGAG. Translation: CASSLQQGPSYE. The entire CDR3 protein reads CASSLQQGPSYEQYF. Looking up the rest from reference TRBV7-2 and TRBJ2-7 gives the full variable domain: GAGVSQSPSNKVTEKGKDVELRCDPISGHTALYWYRQSLGQGLEFLIYFQGNSAPDKSGLPSDRFSAERTGGSVSTLTIQRTQQEDSAVYLCASSLQQGPSYEQYFGPGTRLTVT.

This clone was counted many times. The read ends 3 residues shy of where the CDR3 ends; the end is completed using the germline J gene. V is TRBV28 and J is TRBJ2-4; TRBD1 agrees at 7 bases. The J segment lost 0 bases and the V segment lost 7 bases, leaving 6 bases of the junction unmatched. The CDR3 has 15 residues. The germline V gene encodes CDR1 MDHEN and CDR2 SYDVKM. The sequenced CDR3 bases are TGTGCCAGCACAGGACAGGACCTAGCCAAAAACATT. It translates to CASTGQDLAKNI. From start to end, the CDR3 is CASTGQDLAKNIQYF.

This clone was seen only a few times. Read sequence stops 3 residues before the CDR3 end, and the germline J gene provides the missing end. The genes are TRBV7-9 and TRBJ1-2; D call uncertain. The germline CDR1 and CDR2 sequences are SEHNR and FQNEAQ (reference sequence). V was cut by 0 bases and J by 2 bases, with 7 bases left in between. This CDR3 has 14 amino acids. CDR3 amino acids: CASSLAGSNYGYTF. CDR3 DNA (partial): TGTGCCAGCAGCTTAGCTGGCTCGAACTATGGC.

This clone was observed a handful of times. The read halts 3 residues ahead of the CDR3 end, with the missing end drawn from the germline J gene. J is TRBJ1-2 and V is TRBV19; D may be TRBD1 (6 bases). This CDR3 spans 14 amino acids. Germline values: CDR1 LNHDA, CDR2 SQIVND (reference sequence). V shed 8 bases and J shed 2 bases, with 15 bases lying between them. The CDR3 reads CASHKEGHNYGYTF. The sequenced CDR3 bases are TGTGCCAGTCATAAAGAGGGACACAACTATGGC.

In regard to this clone: The read falls 3 residues short of the CDR3 end, and the missing part is taken from the germline J gene. The J gene is TRBJ2-1, the V gene TRBV10-1, with D possibly TRBD2 on 6 matching bases. Germline CDR1 is WNHNN and CDR2 is SYGVQD (reference sequence). Trimming removed 8 bases at V and 0 bases at J, with 14 bases between. The CDR3 consists of 15 residues. The CDR3: CASPSVPRSYNEQFF. CDR3 DNA, as far as it was read: TGCGCCAGCCCTAGCGTACCACGCTCCTACAATGAG.

This clone was picked up many times. The CDR3 end lies 3 residues beyond the end of the read and is filled in from the germline J gene. The chain employs TRBV10-3 and TRBJ2-3, with a possible D match to TRBD1 (5 bases). V was shortened by 5 bases and J by 2 bases, with 11 bases between the two germline ends. The CDR3 is made up of 14 amino acids. Germline CDR1 ENHRY, CDR2 SYGVKD. The CDR3 bases that were read are TGTGCCATCAGTAATCAGGGTTCCACAGATACG. This translates into CAISNQGSTDT. The entire CDR3 sequence reads CAISNQGSTDTQYF.

Notes on this clone: The DNA ends 3 residues before the CDR3 does, and the rest of the CDR3 is filled in from the germline J gene. This sequence joins TRBV7-2 and TRBJ2-1, with 13 bases identical to TRBD2. Germline CDR1 and CDR2: SGHTA and FQGNSA. This CDR3 region has 14 residues. V trimming: 6 bases; J trimming: 9 bases; junction bases outside the gene matches: 5. The CDR3 loop is CASRTSGGAFEQFF. The part of the CDR3 DNA that was read is TGTGCCAGCAGAACTAGCGGGGGGGCCTTTGAG.

This clone was picked up a small number of times. The read comes to an end 3 residues before the CDR3 does, leaving the germline J gene to fill in the end. This chain links TRBV19 with TRBJ1-4, with 10 nucleotides matching TRBD1. Germline assignment: CDR1 LNHDA and CDR2 SQIVND (reference sequence). The junction had 1 base not matched to a gene; V was cut back by 7 bases and J by 5 bases. The CDR3 runs 13 residues. Here the CDR3 reads CASTDRGNEKLFF. The DNA read from the CDR3 is TGTGCCAGTACGGACAGGGGGAATGAAAAA.

The sample holds a few counts of this clone. Coverage ceases 3 residues before the CDR3 finishes, and the germline J gene fills in the end. The V call is TRBV5-4, the J call TRBJ2-1, with 10 bases matching TRBD2. CDR1 and CDR2 (germline): SGHNT, YYREEE (reference sequence). J lost 9 bases, V lost 1 base, and 10 bases had no gene match. The CDR3 consists of 16 residues. CDR3 loop: CASSLLDTSGVGEQFF. The CDR3 bases that were read are TGTGCCAGCAGCTTGTTGGACACTAGCGGGGTGGGTGAG.

This clone was seen many times. This sample includes further DNA sequences coding for the same CDR3. Partial CDR3 DNA: TGTGCCAGCTCACCAGGGACAGCAGGAGAGACC. This sequence encodes CASSPGTAGET. The complete CDR3 protein is CASSPGTAGETQYF. The chain recombines TRBV18 with TRBJ2-5; TRBD1 matches at 7 bases. The CDR3 end lies 3 residues beyond the end of the read and is filled in from the germline J gene. Germline loops: CDR1 KGHSH, CDR2 LQKENI. The CDR3 totals 14 residues. The trim removed 2 bases at V and 4 bases at J, leaving 4 bases unmatched.

This clone has only a few counts. The missing CDR3 end, 3 residues past where the read stops, is filled in from the germline J gene. The chain carries TRBV18 and TRBJ2-5; 7 bases are shared with TRBD1. This CDR3 is built from 14 residues. V lost 0 bases to trimming and J lost 5 bases; unmatched junction nucleotides: 3. Germline assignment: CDR1 KGHSH and CDR2 LQKENI. The sequenced CDR3 bases are TGTGCCAGCTCACCACCCCCAGGGGGTGAGACC. It codes for CASSPPPGGET. The complete CDR3 reads CASSPPPGGETQYF.

In regard to this clone: Coverage ceases 3 residues before the CDR3 finishes, and the germline J gene fills in the end. V and J are TRBV2 and TRBJ2-3; tentatively, D is TRBD2 (5 bases). This CDR3 comprises 12 residues. V was clipped by 6 bases and J by 5 bases, with 9 bases between them. Germline values: CDR1 SNHLY, CDR2 FYNNEI. CDR3 DNA (partial): TGTGCCAGCAGGGTACTAGGAGATACG. It codes for CASRVLGDT. The full CDR3 protein is CASRVLGDTQYF.

About this clone itself: The junction differs from germline at one of its ends, possibly a read error. The read comes to an end 3 residues before the CDR3 does, leaving the germline J gene to fill in the end. The rearrangement links TRBV6-2 or TRBV6-3 to TRBJ1-1, with TRBD1 as a possible D gene (5 bases). Germline CDR1 and CDR2: MNHEY and SVGEGT. This CDR3 region has 14 residues. CDR3 DNA, as far as it was read: TGTGCCAACAGTTACTCGGGGGGAGGCACTGAA. This translates into CANSYSGGGTE. The full CDR3 protein is CANSYSGGGTEAFF.

As to this clone: Sequencing ends 3 residues short of the CDR3 end; the germline J gene provides the rest. The chain uses TRBV7-3 and TRBJ2-2, with D uncertain. The V end lost 5 bases, the J end lost 6 bases, and 22 bases lay between the germline ends. The CDR3 is 17 amino acids. Germline V gene data show CDR1 as SGHTA and CDR2 as FQGTGA. The CDR3 spells CASSPISSQILAGELFF. The covered CDR3 bases are TGTGCCAGCAGCCCCATAAGTAGTCAAATTTTGGCCGGGGAG.

On this clone: A junction end diverges from the germline sequence, so it may reflect a read error. The missing CDR3 end, 3 residues past where the read stops, is filled in from the germline J gene. The chain has TRBV5-1 and TRBJ2-1; D is unclear. The CDR3 consists of 14 residues. Germline V gives CDR1 SGHRS, CDR2 YFSETQ. The CDR3 sequence is CASSLRYSDNEQFF. CDR3 DNA, as far as it was read: TGCGCCAGCAGCTTGCGATACTCCGACAATGAG.

This clone appeared a few times. The sequence runs out 3 residues before the end of the CDR3; the remainder is reconstructed from the germline J gene. The V call is TRBV7-3, the J call TRBJ2-3, with D perhaps matching TRBD2 (7 bases). V was pared by 1 base and J by 1 base, with 12 bases between. The CDR3 is 16 amino acids. CDR1 is SGHTA, CDR2 FQGTGA, per germline. The sequenced CDR3 bases are TGTGCCAGCAGCTTAAAGGGGGGGGGAGGCACAGATACG. Translation: CASSLKGGGGTDT. Given in full, the CDR3 is CASSLKGGGGTDTQYF.

On this clone: The CDR3 extends 3 residues past the end of the read, so its final part is completed from the germline J gene. The gene calls are TRBV7-9 and TRBJ2-7, with a tentative D call TRBD2 (7 bases). The CDR3 totals 14 residues. Germline CDR1 and CDR2: SEHNR and FQNEAQ (reference sequence). The V gene lost 5 bases and the J gene lost 6 bases, with 17 bases spanning the gap. The CDR3 sequence: CASSLSGGRGEQYF. The DNA read from the CDR3 is TGTGCCAGCAGCCTATCGGGGGGCCGGGGCGAG.

This clone was picked up a small number of times. The read ends 3 residues before the CDR3 terminus; that terminus is restored from the germline J gene. This chain uses TRBV19 with TRBJ2-2, with D perhaps TRBD2 (6 bases). Germline lookup yields CDR1 LNHDA and CDR2 SQIVND (reference sequence). The germline V and J ends were trimmed by 6 bases and 1 base, with 9 bases remaining between them. The CDR3 totals 14 residues. The chain's CDR3 is CASRGRGNTGELFF. The DNA read from the CDR3 is TGTGCCAGTAGGGGGCGGGGGAACACCGGGGAG.

This clone was found a few times. CDR3 protein: CASRGTGGVQPQHF. The covered CDR3 bases are TGTGCCAGCAGGGGGACAGGGGGCGTTCAGCCC. V usage is TRBV2 and J usage is TRBJ1-5; 12 positions agree with TRBD1. The read gets to within 3 residues of the CDR3 end, and the germline J gene fills in the rest. Per the germline V gene, CDR1 is SNHLY and CDR2 is FYNNEI. The V segment lost 6 bases and the J segment 6 bases; nucleotides outside the gene matches: 3. The CDR3 is 14 residues long.

This clone was detected many times. The CDR3 is cut off 3 residues early in the read; its end comes from the germline J gene. The chain joins TRBV10-3 to TRBJ2-1; 10 bases agree with TRBD2. J gave up 6 bases and V 2 bases, and 4 bases lay outside the gene matches. CDR3 length: 15 residues. Germline CDR1 and CDR2: ENHRY and SYGVKD. The CDR3 bases that were read are TGTGCCATCAGTGAGGGGGGACTAGCGATCAATGAG. Protein sequence: CAISEGGLAINE. In full, the CDR3 reads CAISEGGLAINEQFF.

This clone was counted between two and nine times. From the germline J gene comes the end of the CDR3, since the read stops 3 residues before it. The genes are TRBV6-1 and TRBJ1-5, with 9 bases that match TRBD1. The germline V gene encodes CDR1 MNHNS and CDR2 SASEGT. The CDR3 is 15 residues long. J lost 2 bases, V lost 4 bases, and 3 bases had no gene match. CDR3 bases read: TGTGCCAGCAGTGTCACAGGGGGCGGCAATCAGCCC. It encodes CASSVTGGGNQP. The whole CDR3 is CASSVTGGGNQPQHF.

On this clone: The missing CDR3 end, 3 residues past where the read stops, is filled in from the germline J gene. This chain connects TRBV7-2 to TRBJ2-5, with 13 bases fitting TRBD2. The V gene end was trimmed by 10 bases and the J gene end by 5 bases; junction bases not matched to a gene: 7. Germline assignment: CDR1 SGHTA and CDR2 FQGNSA. The CDR3 has 14 residues. The sequenced part of the CDR3 DNA is TGTGCCACCCGGGGACTAGCGGGAATCGAGACC. It translates to CATRGLAGIET. The whole CDR3 sequence reads CATRGLAGIETQYF. Using reference TRBV7-2 and TRBJ2-5 for the parts outside the CDR3, the full variable domain is GAGVSQSPSNKVTEKGKDVELRCDPISGHTALYWYRQSLGQGLEFLIYFQGNSAPDKSGLPSDRFSAERTGGSVSTLTIQRTQQEDSAVYLCATRGLAGIETQYFGPGTRLLVL.

In its sample, this clone is medium-sized. Sequencing ends 3 residues short of the CDR3 end; the germline J gene provides the rest. The chain couples TRBV14 to TRBJ1-1, with a possible D match to TRBD1 (5 bases). The germline V gene encodes CDR1 SGHDN and CDR2 FVKESK. The CDR3 length is 16 residues. V was cut by 0 bases and J by 0 bases, with 11 bases left in between. The CDR3 region is CASSQDWGNLNTEAFF. CDR3 bases read: TGTGCCAGCAGCCAAGATTGGGGCAATTTGAACACTGAA.

This clone came up a few times. The read terminates 3 residues before the CDR3 end, so the remaining end is supplied by the germline J gene. The rearrangement joins TRBV19 to TRBJ2-1, with 8 bases aligning to TRBD1. The CDR3 length is 15 residues. The germline CDR1 and CDR2 sequences are LNHDA and SQIVND (reference sequence). Trimming removed 6 bases from V and 8 bases from J; junction bases left unmatched: 12. The CDR3 bases that were read are TGTGCCAGTAGCGGCCTCGGGACAGGTTTGTATGAG. It translates to CASSGLGTGLYE. The full CDR3 protein is CASSGLGTGLYEQFF.

This clone showed up just a few times. One junction end disagrees with the germline gene, perhaps due to a read error. The read comes to an end 3 residues before the CDR3 does, leaving the germline J gene to fill in the end. The rearrangement links TRBV6-1 to TRBJ2-1; perhaps TRBD1 as D (5 bases). There are 13 residues in the CDR3. The germline V gene encodes CDR1 MNHNS and CDR2 SASEGT. The CDR3 protein is CASREAQGNEQFF. CDR3 bases read: TGTGCCAGCAGGGAAGCCCAGGGTAATGAG.

Concerning this clone itself: Read coverage stops 3 residues before the CDR3 terminus; the germline J gene supplies the remainder. The gene calls are TRBV6-2 or TRBV6-3 and TRBJ2-7; 7 bases agree with TRBD1. Germline V gene sequence: CDR1 MNHEY, CDR2 SVGEGT. The CDR3 runs 11 residues. The ends lost 8 bases at V and 3 bases at J; junction bases unmatched: 1. CDR3 bases read: TGTGCCAGCCGGGACAGCTACGAG. As protein: CASRDSYE. The entire CDR3 reads CASRDSYEQYF.

A note on this clone: The read terminates 3 residues ahead of where the CDR3 ends, so the germline J gene completes it. J is TRBJ2-5 and V is TRBV7-9; 9 nucleotides match TRBD1. The CDR3 runs to 15 residues. V lost 3 bases, J lost 2 bases, and 4 bases stayed unmatched. CDR1 SEHNR and CDR2 FQNEAQ come from the germline V gene (reference sequence). CDR3 DNA (partial): TGTGCCAGCAGCTTGGGGGACAGGGTGCAAGAGACC. Translated: CASSLGDRVQET. The full CDR3 is CASSLGDRVQETQYF.

As regards this clone: The sequence runs out 3 residues before the end of the CDR3; the remainder is reconstructed from the germline J gene. V gene TRBV19 combines with J gene TRBJ1-5, with 7 bases fitting TRBD1. The V segment lost 2 bases and the J segment 0 bases; nucleotides outside the gene matches: 7. Germline V CDR1 and CDR2: LNHDA, SQIVND (reference sequence). The CDR3 has 17 residues. This CDR3 is CASSIFGQVYSNQPQHF. CDR3 DNA, as far as it was read: TGTGCCAGTAGTATATTTGGACAGGTATATAGCAATCAGCCC.

Details on this clone: The DNA ends 3 residues before the CDR3 does, and the rest of the CDR3 is filled in from the germline J gene. The J gene is TRBJ2-1, the V gene TRBV19, with 9 nucleotides matching TRBD2. The CDR3 runs to 19 residues. Germline trimming cut 7 bases from V and 3 bases from J; bases unmatched to any gene: 19. Per the germline V gene, CDR1 is LNHDA and CDR2 is SQIVND (reference sequence). The CDR3 sequence: CASTPRFDAAGGFYNEQFF. The part of the CDR3 DNA that was read is TGTGCCAGTACCCCAAGATTCGATGCGGCGGGAGGGTTCTACAATGAG.

Details on this clone: The read falls 3 residues short of the CDR3 end, and the missing part is taken from the germline J gene. V gene TRBV18 combines with J gene TRBJ2-7; D call uncertain. V lost 1 base and J lost 2, with 6 bases in between. This CDR3 has 13 amino acids. Germline V gene data show CDR1 as KGHSH and CDR2 as LQKENI. CDR3 bases read: TGTGCCAGCTCACCACGGGCAGCCTACGAG. Its translation is CASSPRAAYE. The whole CDR3 region reads CASSPRAAYEQYF.